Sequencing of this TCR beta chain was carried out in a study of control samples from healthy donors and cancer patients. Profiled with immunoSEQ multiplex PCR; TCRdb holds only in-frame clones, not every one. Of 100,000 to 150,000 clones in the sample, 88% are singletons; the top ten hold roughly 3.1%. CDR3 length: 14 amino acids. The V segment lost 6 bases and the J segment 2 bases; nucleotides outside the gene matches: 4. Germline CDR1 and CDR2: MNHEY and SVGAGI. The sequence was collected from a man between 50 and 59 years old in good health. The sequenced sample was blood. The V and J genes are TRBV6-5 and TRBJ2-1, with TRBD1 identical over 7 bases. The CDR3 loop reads CASSRQGPYNEQFF. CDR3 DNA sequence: TGTGCCAGCAGCCGACAGGGCCCCTACAATGAGCAGTTCTTC.